Listed here are 20 T cell receptor beta chains from one sample, sequenced in a study of spatial heterogeneity in lung cancer. Time point noted: sample taken at primary tumor resection. Whole RNA from tumor, nontumor lung or frozen PBMC was sequenced unsorted. TCRdb passed the 5' RACE reads through MiXCR, listing each CDR3 protein once. This table holds about 36,000 distinct CDR3 sequences, roughly 5.6% found once. The starting material was PBMCs, obtained at surgery. These receptors all stem from a female donor with early-stage non-small cell lung cancer.

This clonotype was seen repeatedly, ten times or more. The chain carries TRBV7-9 and TRBJ2-6, with D maybe TRBD1 (6 bases). The V gene's germline CDR1 is SEHNR and CDR2 FQNEAQ (reference sequence). The CDR3 sequence is 16 residues long. The V and J ends lost 5 bases and 0 bases respectively, with 11 bases between them. CDR3 loop: CASSPPGHSGANVLTF. CDR3 coding DNA: TGTGCCAGCAGCCCACCGGGACACTCTGGGGCCAACGTCCTGACTTTC.

The sample holds many counts of this clonotype. The gene calls are TRBV5-6 and TRBJ2-3; TRBD1 is a possible D gene (7 bases). The CDR3 has 14 amino acids. Trimming cost V 9 bases and J 3 bases, with 17 bases left between them. Germline V gene sequence: CDR1 SGHDT, CDR2 YYEEEE. The CDR3 region is CATRGGGYTDTQYF. The CDR3, as DNA: TGTGCCACCAGAGGAGGGGGCTATACAGATACGCAGTATTTT.

The table lists this clonotype with many counts. The chain links TRBV20-1 to TRBJ1-6; D gene ambiguous. Per germline, CDR1 DFQATT and CDR2 SNEGSKA (reference sequence). Trimming took 6 bases from V and 8 from J, leaving 11 bases between them. This CDR3 is built from 12 residues. The CDR3 DNA is TGCAGTGCCCGGGCCCTATATTCACCCCTCCACTTT. Its translation is CSARALYSPLHF.

This clonotype was detected many times. The chain couples TRBV7-2 to TRBJ2-3, with 7 bases that match TRBD1. This CDR3 is built from 21 residues. Germline loops: CDR1 SGHTA, CDR2 FQGNSA. V shed 5 bases and J 2 bases; nucleotides not matched to a gene: 25. The CDR3, as DNA: TGTGCCAGCAGCCTTAGTGCCCTCTTCGACAGGGCACCGAGCCCCACAGATACGCAGTATTTT. It specifies CASSLSALFDRAPSPTDTQYF.

This clonotype has at least ten counts. V and J are TRBV12-3 or TRBV12-4 and TRBJ2-6; D is perhaps TRBD1 or TRBD2 (6 bases each). Trimming cost V 6 bases and J 4 bases, with 13 bases left between them. This CDR3 is built from 15 residues. CDR3 amino acids: CASSSRGAGANVLTF. The DNA of the CDR3 is TGTGCCAGCAGCTCTAGGGGGGCCGGGGCCAACGTCCTGACTTTC.

The chain employs TRBV3-1 and TRBJ2-5; 7 positions match TRBD2. V dropped 6 bases and J dropped 1; count of bases not matched to a gene: 5. Germline values: CDR1 LGHDT, CDR2 YNNKEL (reference sequence). The CDR3 is made up of 14 amino acids. As DNA, the CDR3 is TGTGCCAGCAGGCAGCGGGGAATCCAAGAGACCCAGTACTTC. Translating gives CASRQRGIQETQYF.

In this sample, this clonotype turned up many times. This chain connects TRBV5-4 to TRBJ1-1; D remains unclear. CDR3 length: 13 residues. V was trimmed by 4 bases and J by 5 bases, leaving 12 bases between them. The germline CDR1 and CDR2 sequences are SGHNT and YYREEE (reference sequence). The CDR3 is CASSMSRVTEAFF. The CDR3 region has the DNA TGTGCCAGCAGCATGTCTCGCGTGACTGAAGCTTTCTTT.

The sample holds many counts of this clonotype. CDR3 nucleotides: TGCAGTGCTAGATTCCTAGCGGGAGGGCGCAATGAGCAGTTCTTC. It codes for CSARFLAGGRNEQFF. This chain connects TRBV20-1 to TRBJ2-1; 12 bases line up with TRBD2. The ends lost 2 bases at V and 6 bases at J; junction bases unmatched: 5. CDR1 and CDR2 (germline): DFQATT, SNEGSKA (reference sequence). The CDR3 spans 15 residues.

This clonotype has ten or more counts. V gene TRBV6-2 or TRBV6-3 combines with J gene TRBJ2-5, with D perhaps matching TRBD2 (6 bases). Trimming left V 4 bases short and J 5 bases short, with 20 bases between. Germline assignment: CDR1 MNHEY and CDR2 SVGEGT. This CDR3 is built from 16 residues. The CDR3 region has the DNA TGTGCCAGCAGTTCTTGGCGGAGGGCCAAGGAGGAGACCCAGTACTTC. Its protein is CASSSWRRAKEETQYF.

There are many counts of this clonotype. The chain recombines TRBV5-1 with TRBJ2-3; 9 bases align to TRBD2. Germline loops: CDR1 SGHRS, CDR2 YFSETQ. This CDR3 comprises 16 residues. The V segment lost 0 bases and the J segment 3 bases; nucleotides outside the gene matches: 5. Written as DNA, the CDR3 is TGCGCCAGCAGCTTGGACGCTAGCGGGGTTACAGATACGCAGTATTTT. Translated: CASSLDASGVTDTQYF.

This clonotype has a count of ten or more. The V gene is TRBV28, the J gene TRBJ1-6; D call uncertain. Germline V gene data show CDR1 as MDHEN and CDR2 as SYDVKM. The CDR3 runs to 14 residues. The V end was cut by 1 base, the J end by 8 bases, with 9 bases between. This chain's CDR3 is CASSLLGEDSPLHF. The DNA for the CDR3 is TGTGCCAGCAGTTTATTGGGTGAGGATTCACCCCTCCACTTT.

This clonotype was detected many times. This chain uses TRBV7-2 with TRBJ1-3, with D hard to call. V was cut by 2 bases and J by 5 bases, with 7 bases left in between. Germline lookup yields CDR1 SGHTA and CDR2 FQGNSA. CDR3 length equals 13 residues. The CDR3 DNA sequence: TGTGCCAGCAGCTTATATCAGAGAAACACCATATATTTT. Residues: CASSLYQRNTIYF.

This clonotype appeared a few times. The V gene is TRBV20-1, the J gene TRBJ1-5; perhaps TRBD1 as D (5 bases). This CDR3 spans 16 amino acids. The germline V and J ends were trimmed by 0 bases and 5 bases, with 17 bases remaining between them. The germline V gene has CDR1 DFQATT and CDR2 SNEGSKA (reference sequence). DNA of the CDR3: TGCAGTGCTAGAGAGCCGGGGCGCGGAGCTCATCAGCCCCAGCATTTT. Amino acids: CSAREPGRGAHQPQHF.

This clonotype came up a few times. This chain connects TRBV2 to TRBJ2-1; 13 nucleotides align to TRBD2. CDR1 is SNHLY, CDR2 FYNNEI, per germline. The V segment lost 4 bases and the J segment 9 bases; nucleotides outside the gene matches: 3. This CDR3 has 14 residues. The CDR3 reads CASSGTSGSGEQFF. Here the CDR3 DNA reads TGTGCCAGCAGTGGGACTAGCGGGAGTGGTGAGCAGTTCTTC.

At least ten counts were recorded for this clonotype. The CDR3 coding sequence is TGTGCCAGCAGTTGGGGGCCTGAGACCCAGTACTTC. Its translation is CASSWGPETQYF. The chain employs TRBV2 and TRBJ2-5; weak D call: TRBD1 (6 bases). The CDR3 covers 12 residues. Germline V gene data show CDR1 as SNHLY and CDR2 as FYNNEI. The V end lost 5 bases, the J end lost 5 bases, and 9 bases lay between the germline ends.

This clonotype was detected ten times or more. The J gene is TRBJ2-7, the V gene TRBV15; 8 bases are shared with TRBD2. Trimming removed 1 base from V and 7 bases from J; junction bases left unmatched: 6. Germline lookup yields CDR1 LNHNV and CDR2 YYDKDF (reference sequence). The CDR3 totals 14 residues. CDR3 DNA sequence: TGTGCCACCAGCAGAGCGGGGACTAGAGTGGAGCAGTACTTC. Its translation is CATSRAGTRVEQYF.

In this sample, this clonotype turned up many times. J is TRBJ2-7 and V is TRBV10-2, with D perhaps TRBD1 (6 bases). Germline values: CDR1 WSHSY, CDR2 SAAADI. The CDR3 has 13 amino acids. V was pared by 4 bases and J by 3 bases, with 10 bases between. CDR3 sequence (DNA): TGCGCCAGCAGTGTGGGGACAATCTACGAGCAGTACTTC. Protein product: CASSVGTIYEQYF.

This clonotype was detected many times. The CDR3 DNA sequence: TGTGCCAGCTCGGAGCGGCCGGTCTCCTACGAGCAGTACTTC. It encodes CASSERPVSYEQYF. The V call is TRBV6-2 or TRBV6-3, the J call TRBJ2-7, with D perhaps TRBD2 (5 bases). Germline assignment: CDR1 MNHEY and CDR2 SVGEGT. V gave up 8 bases and J gave up 0 bases, with 14 bases separating them. The CDR3 contains 14 residues.

This clonotype was observed many times. The rearrangement links TRBV7-9 to TRBJ2-1; the D gene could be TRBD1 or TRBD2 (5 bases each). The CDR3 is made up of 18 amino acids. CDR1 and CDR2 (germline): SEHNR, FQNEAQ (reference sequence). V was trimmed by 3 bases and J by 6 bases, leaving 24 bases between them. The CDR3 spells CASSFHELGPSNPNEQFF. The DNA of the CDR3 is TGTGCCAGCAGCTTTCATGAGCTGGGACCCTCCAACCCCAATGAGCAGTTCTTC.

The CDR3 region is CASRSQGFAGETQYF. The CDR3, as DNA: TGTGCCAGCAGGTCGCAGGGGTTCGCGGGAGAGACCCAGTACTTC. The V gene is TRBV7-2, the J gene TRBJ2-5, with D possibly being TRBD1 (6 bases). Germline V gene lookup returns CDR1 SGHTA and CDR2 FQGNSA. The CDR3 has 15 residues. Trimming cost V 6 bases and J 4 bases, with 18 bases left between them.